This T cell receptor beta chain was sequenced for a study of blood T cell repertoires in COVID-19. About the research overall: Samples representing acute and convalescent COVID-19 were sourced from the United States, Italy and Spain.

TCRdb's copy holds only in-frame clones and misses some; the assay was immunoSEQ multiplex PCR. This sample has approximately 330,000 clones, with around 87% found just once. V gave up 4 bases and J gave up 6 bases; unmatched junction bases: 5. Germline V lookup: CDR1 LGHNA, CDR2 YSLEER. The CDR3 sequence is 14 residues long. Sequencing was carried out using peripheral blood. This receptor was identified in a woman in her 50s with active or convalescent COVID-19. The chain is built from TRBV4-3 and TRBJ1-1, with TRBD1 identical over 10 bases. CDR3 protein: CASSRDRGLAEAFF. DNA of the CDR3: TGCGCCAGCAGCCGGGACAGGGGTTTGGCTGAAGCTTTCTTT.